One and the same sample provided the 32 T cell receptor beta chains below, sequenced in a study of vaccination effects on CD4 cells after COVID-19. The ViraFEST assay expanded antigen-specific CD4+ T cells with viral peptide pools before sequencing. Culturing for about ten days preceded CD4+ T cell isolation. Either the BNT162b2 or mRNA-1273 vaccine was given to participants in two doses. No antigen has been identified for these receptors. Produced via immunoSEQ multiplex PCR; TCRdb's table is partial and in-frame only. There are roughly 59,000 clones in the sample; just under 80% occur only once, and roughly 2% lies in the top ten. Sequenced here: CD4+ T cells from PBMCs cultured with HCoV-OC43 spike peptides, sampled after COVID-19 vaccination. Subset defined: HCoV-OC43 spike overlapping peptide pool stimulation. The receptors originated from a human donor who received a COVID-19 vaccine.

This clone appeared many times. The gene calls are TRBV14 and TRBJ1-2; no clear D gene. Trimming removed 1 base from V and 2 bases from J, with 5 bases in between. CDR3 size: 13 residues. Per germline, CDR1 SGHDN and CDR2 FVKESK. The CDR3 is CASSQARNYGYTF. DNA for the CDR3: TGTGCCAGCAGCCAAGCCAGAAACTATGGCTACACCTTC.

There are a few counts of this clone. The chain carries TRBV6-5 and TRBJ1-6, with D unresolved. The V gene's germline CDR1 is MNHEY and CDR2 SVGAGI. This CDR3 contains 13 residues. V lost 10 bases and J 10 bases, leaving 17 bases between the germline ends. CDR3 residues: CATERGLESPLHF. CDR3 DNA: TGTGCCACCGAGAGAGGGCTCGAATCACCCCTCCACTTT.

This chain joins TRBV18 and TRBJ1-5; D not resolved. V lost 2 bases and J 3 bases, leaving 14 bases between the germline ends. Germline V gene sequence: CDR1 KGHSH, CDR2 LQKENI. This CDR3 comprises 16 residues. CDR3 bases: TGTGCCAGCTCACCAATATCAGGCCGGAACAATCAGCCCCAGCATTTT. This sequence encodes CASSPISGRNNQPQHF.

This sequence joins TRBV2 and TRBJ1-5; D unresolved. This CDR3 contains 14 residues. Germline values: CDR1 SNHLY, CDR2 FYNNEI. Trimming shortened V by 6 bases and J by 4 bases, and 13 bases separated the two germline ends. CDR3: CASRVAGVNQPQHF. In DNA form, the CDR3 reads TGTGCCAGCAGGGTTGCCGGGGTAAATCAGCCCCAGCATTTT.

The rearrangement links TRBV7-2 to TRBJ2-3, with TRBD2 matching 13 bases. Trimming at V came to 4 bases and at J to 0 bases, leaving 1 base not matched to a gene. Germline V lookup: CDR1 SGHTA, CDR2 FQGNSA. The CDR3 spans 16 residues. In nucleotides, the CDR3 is TGTGCCAGCAGCTCGGGACTAGCGGGAAGCACAGATACGCAGTATTTT. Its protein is CASSSGLAGSTDTQYF.

The CDR3 sequence: CASSRQGNTEAFF. CDR3 sequence (DNA): TGTGCCAGCAGTCGACAGGGGAACACTGAAGCTTTCTTT. This chain joins TRBV12-3 or TRBV12-4 and TRBJ1-1; 7 bases match TRBD1. The CDR3 contains 13 residues. Germline trimming cut 5 bases from V and 1 base from J; bases unmatched to any gene: 1.

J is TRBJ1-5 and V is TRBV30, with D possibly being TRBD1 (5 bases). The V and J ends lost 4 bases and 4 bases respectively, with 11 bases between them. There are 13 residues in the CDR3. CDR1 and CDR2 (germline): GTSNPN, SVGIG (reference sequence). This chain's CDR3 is CAWTGGTNQPQHF. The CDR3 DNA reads TGTGCCTGGACTGGGGGAACTAATCAGCCCCAGCATTTT.

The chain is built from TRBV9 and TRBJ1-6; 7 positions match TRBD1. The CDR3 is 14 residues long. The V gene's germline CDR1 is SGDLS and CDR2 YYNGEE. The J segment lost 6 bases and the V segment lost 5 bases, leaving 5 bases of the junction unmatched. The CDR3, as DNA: TGTGCCAGCAGTTCCCGACAGGGTAATTCACCCCTCCACTTT. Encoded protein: CASSSRQGNSPLHF.

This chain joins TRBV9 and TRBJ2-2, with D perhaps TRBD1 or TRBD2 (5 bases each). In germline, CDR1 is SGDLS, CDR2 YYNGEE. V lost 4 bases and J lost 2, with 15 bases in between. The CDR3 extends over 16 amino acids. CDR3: CASSKLSGHNTGELFF. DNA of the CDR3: TGTGCCAGCAGCAAACTCAGCGGACATAACACCGGGGAGCTGTTTTTT.

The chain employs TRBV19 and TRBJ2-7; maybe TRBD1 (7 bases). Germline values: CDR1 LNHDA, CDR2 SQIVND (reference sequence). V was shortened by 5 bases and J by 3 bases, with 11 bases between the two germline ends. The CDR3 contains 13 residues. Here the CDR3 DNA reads TGTGCCAGTAGTGCAGGGGGGAACTACGAGCAGTACGTC. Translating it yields CASSAGGNYEQYV.

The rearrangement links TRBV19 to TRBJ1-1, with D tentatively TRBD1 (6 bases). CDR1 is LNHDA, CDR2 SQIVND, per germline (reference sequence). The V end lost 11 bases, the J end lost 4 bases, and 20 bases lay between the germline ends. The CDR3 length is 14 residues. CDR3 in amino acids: CAAKGVGLVTEAFF. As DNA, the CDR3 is TGTGCCGCCAAGGGGGTAGGGTTGGTCACTGAAGCTTTCTTT.

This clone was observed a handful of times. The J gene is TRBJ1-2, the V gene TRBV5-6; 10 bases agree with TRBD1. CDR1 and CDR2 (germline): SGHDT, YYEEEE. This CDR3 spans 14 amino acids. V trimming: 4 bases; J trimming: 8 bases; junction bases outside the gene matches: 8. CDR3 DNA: TGTGCCAGCAGCCGGGACAGGGGCCTCCGGGGCTACACCTTC. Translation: CASSRDRGLRGYTF.

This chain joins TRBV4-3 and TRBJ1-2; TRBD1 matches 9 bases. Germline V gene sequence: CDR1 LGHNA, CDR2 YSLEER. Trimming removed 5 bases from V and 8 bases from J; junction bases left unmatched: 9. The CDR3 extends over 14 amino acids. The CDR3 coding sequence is TGCGCCAGCAGCTTAGGGACAGGGACTAAGGGCTACACCTTC. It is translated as CASSLGTGTKGYTF.

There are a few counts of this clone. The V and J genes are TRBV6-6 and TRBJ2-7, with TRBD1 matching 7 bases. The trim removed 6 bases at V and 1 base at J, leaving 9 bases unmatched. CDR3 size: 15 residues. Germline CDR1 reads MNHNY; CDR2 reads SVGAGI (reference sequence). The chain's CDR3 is CASRPKRDSSYEQYV. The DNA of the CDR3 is TGTGCCAGCAGACCTAAACGGGACAGTTCCTACGAGCAGTACGTC.

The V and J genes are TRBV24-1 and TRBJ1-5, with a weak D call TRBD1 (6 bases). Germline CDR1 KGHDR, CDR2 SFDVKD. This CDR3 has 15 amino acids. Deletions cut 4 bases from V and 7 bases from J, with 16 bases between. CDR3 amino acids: CATSDSQGIGQPQHF. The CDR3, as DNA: TGTGCCACCAGTGACTCACAGGGAATAGGACAGCCCCAGCATTTT.

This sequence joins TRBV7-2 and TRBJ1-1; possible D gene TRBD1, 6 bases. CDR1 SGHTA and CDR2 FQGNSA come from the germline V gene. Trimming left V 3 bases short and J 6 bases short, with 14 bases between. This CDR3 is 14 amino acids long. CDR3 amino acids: CASSFFQGRAEAFF. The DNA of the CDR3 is TGTGCCAGCAGCTTCTTTCAGGGGAGAGCTGAAGCTTTCTTT. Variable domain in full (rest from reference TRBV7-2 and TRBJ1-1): GAGVSQSPSNKVTEKGKDVELRCDPISGHTALYWYRQSLGQGLEFLIYFQGNSAPDKSGLPSDRFSAERTGGSVSTLTIQRTQQEDSAVYLCASSFFQGRAEAFFGQGTRLTVV.

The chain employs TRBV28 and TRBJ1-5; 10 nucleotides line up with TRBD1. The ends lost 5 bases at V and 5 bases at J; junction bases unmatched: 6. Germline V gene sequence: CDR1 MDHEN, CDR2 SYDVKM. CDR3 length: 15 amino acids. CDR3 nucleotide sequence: TGTGCCAGCAGTGGGAGGGACAGGGGATATCAGCCCCAGCATTTT. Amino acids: CASSGRDRGYQPQHF.

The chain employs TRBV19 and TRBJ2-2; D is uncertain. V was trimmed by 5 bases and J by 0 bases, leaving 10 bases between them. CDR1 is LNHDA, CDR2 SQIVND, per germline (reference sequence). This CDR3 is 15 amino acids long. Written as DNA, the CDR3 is TGTGCCAGTAGTCTACGGAGCACGAACACCGGGGAGCTGTTTTTT. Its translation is CASSLRSTNTGELFF. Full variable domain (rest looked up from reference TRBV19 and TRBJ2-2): DGGITQSPKYLFRKEGQNVTLSCEQNLNHDAMYWYRQDPGQGLRLIYYSQIVNDFQKGDIAEGYSVSREKKESFPLTVTSAQKNPTAFYLCASSLRSTNTGELFFGEGSRLTVL.

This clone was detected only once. The DNA of the CDR3 is TGTGCCAGCAGCGGAACAGGGTCTGGGGCCAACGTCCTGACTTTC. As protein: CASSGTGSGANVLTF. The J gene is TRBJ2-6, the V gene TRBV5-6; the D gene is possibly TRBD1 (6 bases). V was cut by 4 bases and J by 1 base, with 9 bases left in between. Looked up from germline, CDR1 is SGHDT and CDR2 is YYEEEE. The CDR3 has 15 residues.

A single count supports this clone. The CDR3 sequence: CASSAGQGGSPLHF. CDR3 nucleotides: TGTGCCAGCAGCGCGGGACAGGGTGGTTCACCCCTCCACTTT. The chain has TRBV7-2 and TRBJ1-6, with 9 bases fitting TRBD1. Germline V gene data show CDR1 as SGHTA and CDR2 as FQGNSA. The CDR3 runs to 14 residues. Trimming took 5 bases from V and 9 from J; bases not matched to a gene: 5.

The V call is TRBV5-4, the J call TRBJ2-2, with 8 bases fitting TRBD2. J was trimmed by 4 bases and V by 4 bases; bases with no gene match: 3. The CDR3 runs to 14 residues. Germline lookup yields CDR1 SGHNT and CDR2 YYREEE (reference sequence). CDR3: CASSVGLGTGELFF. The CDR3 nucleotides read TGTGCCAGCAGCGTGGGACTAGGCACCGGGGAGCTGTTTTTT.

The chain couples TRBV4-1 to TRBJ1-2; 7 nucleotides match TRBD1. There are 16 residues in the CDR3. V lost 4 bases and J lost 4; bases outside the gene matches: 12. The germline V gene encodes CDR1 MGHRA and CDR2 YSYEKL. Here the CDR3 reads CASSRYDRDRAYGYTF. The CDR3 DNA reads TGCGCCAGCAGCCGTTACGACAGGGATCGGGCCTATGGCTACACCTTC.

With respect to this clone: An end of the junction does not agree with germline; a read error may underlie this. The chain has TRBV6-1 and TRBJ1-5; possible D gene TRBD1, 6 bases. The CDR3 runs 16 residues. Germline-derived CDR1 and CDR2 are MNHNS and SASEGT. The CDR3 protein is CASCDVGQGNNQPQHF. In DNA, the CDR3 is TGTGCCAGCTGTGACGTCGGTCAGGGGAACAATCAGCCCCAGCATTTT.

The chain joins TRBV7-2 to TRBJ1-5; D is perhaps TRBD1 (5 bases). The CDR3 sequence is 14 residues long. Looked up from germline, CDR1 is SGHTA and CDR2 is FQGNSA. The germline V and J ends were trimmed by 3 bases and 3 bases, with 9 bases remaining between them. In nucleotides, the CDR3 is TGTGCCAGCAGCTTGGGACGGAACAATCAGCCCCAGCATTTT. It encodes CASSLGRNNQPQHF.

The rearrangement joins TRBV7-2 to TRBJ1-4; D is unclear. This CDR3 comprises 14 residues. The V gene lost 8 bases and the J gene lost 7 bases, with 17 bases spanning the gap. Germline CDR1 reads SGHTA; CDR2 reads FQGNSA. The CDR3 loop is CASRNYTGGEKLFF. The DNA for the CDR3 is TGTGCCAGCCGCAACTACACGGGAGGTGAAAAACTGTTTTTT.

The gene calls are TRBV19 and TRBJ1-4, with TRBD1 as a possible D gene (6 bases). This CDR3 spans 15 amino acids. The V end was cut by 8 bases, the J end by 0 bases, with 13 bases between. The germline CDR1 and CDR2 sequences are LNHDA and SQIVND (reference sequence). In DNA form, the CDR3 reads TGTGCCAGTCGGGGACACCTTACAACTAATGAAAAACTGTTTTTT. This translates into CASRGHLTTNEKLFF.

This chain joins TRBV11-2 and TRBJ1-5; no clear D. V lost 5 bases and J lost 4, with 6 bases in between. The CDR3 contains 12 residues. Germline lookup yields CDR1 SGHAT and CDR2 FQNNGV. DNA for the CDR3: TGTGCCAGCAGCCGGTCAAATCAGCCCCAGCATTTT. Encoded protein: CASSRSNQPQHF.

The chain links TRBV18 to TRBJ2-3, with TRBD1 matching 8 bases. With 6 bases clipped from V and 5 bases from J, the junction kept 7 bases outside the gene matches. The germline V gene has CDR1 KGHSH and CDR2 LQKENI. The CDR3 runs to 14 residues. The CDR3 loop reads CASSQGQGEDTQYF. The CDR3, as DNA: TGTGCCAGCTCGCAAGGACAGGGAGAAGATACGCAGTATTTT. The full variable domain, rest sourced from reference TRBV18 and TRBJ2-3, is NAGVMQNPRHLVRRRGQEARLRCSPMKGHSHVYWYRQLPEEGLKFMVYLQKENIIDESGMPKERFSAEFPKEGPSILRIQQVVRGDSAAYFCASSQGQGEDTQYFGPGTRLTVL.

The CDR3, as DNA: TGTGCCAGCAGCCTGGGACTAGCGGGGGCAGTTACGCAGTATTTT. It specifies CASSLGLAGAVTQYF. The chain has TRBV28 and TRBJ2-3, with TRBD2 matching over 14 bases. The length of the CDR3 is 15 residues. V shed 6 bases and J 8 bases; nucleotides not matched to a gene: 7. Germline values: CDR1 MDHEN, CDR2 SYDVKM. The full variable domain, completed using reference TRBV28 and TRBJ2-3, is DVKVTQSSRYLVKRTGEKVFLECVQDMDHENMFWYRQDPGLGLRLIYFSYDVKMKEKGDIPEGYSVSREKKERFSLILESASTNQTSMYLCASSLGLAGAVTQYFGPGTRLTVL.

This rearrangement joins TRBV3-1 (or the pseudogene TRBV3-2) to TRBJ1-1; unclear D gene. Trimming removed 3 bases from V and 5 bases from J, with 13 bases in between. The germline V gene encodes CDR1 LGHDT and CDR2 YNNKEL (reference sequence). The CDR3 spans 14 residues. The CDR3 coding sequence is TGTGCCAGCAGCCATCGGGCCCGGTGGACTGAAGCTTTCTTT. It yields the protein CASSHRARWTEAFF.

This CDR3 reads CASGLVGTVGEQFF. Written as DNA, the CDR3 is TGTGCTAGTGGTTTGGTTGGCACGGTCGGTGAGCAGTTCTTC. The V call is TRBV12-5, the J call TRBJ2-1; D uncertain. This CDR3 contains 14 residues. Germline-derived CDR1 and CDR2 are LGHNT and FRNRAP. V lost 0 bases and J 9 bases, leaving 12 bases between the germline ends. Looking up the rest from reference TRBV12-5 and TRBJ2-1 gives the full variable domain: DARVTQTPRHKVTEMGQEVTMRCQPILGHNTVFWYRQTMMQGLELLAYFRNRAPLDDSGMPKDRFSAEMPDATLATLKIQPSEPRDSAVYFCASGLVGTVGEQFFGPGTRLTVL.

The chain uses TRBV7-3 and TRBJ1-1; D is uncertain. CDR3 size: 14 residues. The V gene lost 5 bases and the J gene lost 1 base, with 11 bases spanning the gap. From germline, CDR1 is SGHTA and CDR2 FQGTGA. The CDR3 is CASSPGRGNTEAFF. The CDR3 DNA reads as TGTGCCAGCAGCCCCGGACGGGGGAACACTGAAGCTTTCTTT.